The 29 T cell receptor beta chains below were found in one sample sequenced in a study of cytomegalovirus exposure and HLA in healthy donors (dated 2017 in TCRdb). Library creation used the immunoSEQ multiplex PCR assay. A mixture of 60 forward primers for TCR Vbeta segments and 13 reverse primers for TCR Jbeta segments was used in the multiplex PCR. TCRdb took this table from immuneACCESS and kept in-frame rearrangements with V and J called. Such tables lack part of the clones; where checked against another copy, unresolved V genes explain under half of the gap, and the rest is unexplained. This sample holds around 200,000 clones; 77% were observed only once. Roughly 3.5% of the sample belongs to the ten largest clones. The sample was PBMCs. The receptors come from a woman aged 60-75 years in good health and CMV-seropositive.

The CDR3 is CSVESGGGGYTF. CDR3 sequence (DNA): TGCAGCGTTGAGTCAGGAGGGGGCGGCTACACCTTC. V is TRBV29-1 and J is TRBJ1-2; 7 bases agree with TRBD1. The CDR3 is made up of 12 amino acids. Trimming cost V 3 bases and J 8 bases; bases outside gene matches: 6. From germline, CDR1 is SQVTM and CDR2 ANQGSEA.

The V and J genes are TRBV5-4 and TRBJ2-5; D unresolved. CDR3 length: 13 amino acids. Germline V gene data show CDR1 as SGHNT and CDR2 as YYREEE (reference sequence). V was cut by 2 bases and J by 0 bases, with 5 bases left in between. For the CDR3, the DNA is TGTGCCAGCAGCTTTGACTACCAAGAGACCCAGTACTTC. Translating it yields CASSFDYQETQYF. The full variable domain, in which reference TRBV5-4 and TRBJ2-5 provide the parts outside the CDR3, is ETGVTQSPTHLIKTRGQQVTLRCSSQSGHNTVSWYQQALGQGPQFIFQYYREEENGRGNFPPRFSGLQFPNYSSELNVNALELDDSALYLCASSFDYQETQYFGPGTRLLVL.

This chain links TRBV9 with TRBJ2-1, with 13 positions matching TRBD2. V was clipped by 4 bases and J by 7 bases; unmatched bases: 8. Germline CDR1 reads SGDLS; CDR2 reads YYNGEE. The CDR3 contains 16 residues. The CDR3 is CASSTSGLAGVNEQFF. CDR3 nucleotides: TGTGCCAGCAGCACAAGCGGACTAGCGGGGGTGAATGAGCAGTTCTTC.

The chain is built from TRBV9 and TRBJ2-1; D not certain. Germline values: CDR1 SGDLS, CDR2 YYNGEE. V was pared by 3 bases and J by 5 bases, with 15 bases between. The CDR3 has 15 amino acids. The DNA for the CDR3 is TGTGCCAGCAGCGCTCTAGAAATTTTAAACAATGAGCAGTTCTTC. This gives the protein CASSALEILNNEQFF.

This CDR3 is CATHKQGQNTGELFF. CDR3 coding DNA: TGTGCCACGCATAAGCAGGGCCAGAACACCGGGGAGCTGTTTTTT. V usage is TRBV15 and J usage is TRBJ2-2, with D possibly matching TRBD1 (5 bases). This CDR3 comprises 15 residues. V lost 9 bases, J lost 1 base, and 15 bases lay in between. Germline assignment: CDR1 LNHNV and CDR2 YYDKDF (reference sequence).

The chain couples TRBV5-1 to TRBJ2-1; 9 bases map to TRBD1. The J segment lost 12 bases and the V segment lost 3 bases, leaving 1 base of the junction unmatched. Germline CDR1 reads SGHRS; CDR2 reads YFSETQ. CDR3 size: 11 residues. Written as DNA, the CDR3 is TGCGCCAGCAGCTCGACAGGGGGGCAGTTCTTC. Translation: CASSSTGGQFF.

The V call is TRBV11-2, the J call TRBJ1-3; D call uncertain. The V end was cut by 4 bases, the J end by 4 bases, with 11 bases between. CDR1 and CDR2 from the germline V gene are SGHAT and FQNNGV. CDR3 length: 14 amino acids. CDR3 region: CASSSITSGNTIYF. The CDR3 DNA is TGTGCCAGCAGCTCCATTACATCAGGAAACACCATATATTTT.

This chain uses TRBV4-3 with TRBJ2-3; D remains ambiguous. The V gene's germline CDR1 is LGHNA and CDR2 YSLEER. V gave up 1 base and J gave up 2 bases, with 7 bases separating them. This CDR3 comprises 14 residues. In nucleotides, the CDR3 is TGCGCCAGCAGCCAAGTTCAGGACACAGATACGCAGTATTTT. Its translation is CASSQVQDTDTQYF.

The rearrangement uses TRBV19 and TRBJ1-2; D possibly corresponds to TRBD1 (5 bases). The CDR3 contains 15 residues. The germline gives CDR1 LNHDA, CDR2 SQIVND (reference sequence). V was trimmed by 4 bases and J by 0 bases, leaving 12 bases between them. CDR3 in DNA: TGTGCCAGTAGTAATACGACAGTGTCTAACTATGGCTACACCTTC. Its translation is CASSNTTVSNYGYTF. Combining the CDR3 with reference TRBV19 and TRBJ1-2 gives the whole variable domain DGGITQSPKYLFRKEGQNVTLSCEQNLNHDAMYWYRQDPGQGLRLIYYSQIVNDFQKGDIAEGYSVSREKKESFPLTVTSAQKNPTAFYLCASSNTTVSNYGYTFGSGTRLTVV.

The chain combines TRBV18 with TRBJ1-1; the match to TRBD1 covers 12 bases. The germline CDR1 and CDR2 sequences are KGHSH and LQKENI. After removal of 4 bases from V and 0 bases from J, the junction contained 3 bases not matched to a gene. The CDR3 sequence is 16 residues long. CDR3 nucleotides: TGTGCCAGCTCACAAGGGACAGGGGGCTTGAACACTGAAGCTTTCTTT. Its translation is CASSQGTGGLNTEAFF.

V gene TRBV7-6 combines with J gene TRBJ2-2; TRBD1 agrees at 9 bases. V was pared by 4 bases and J by 6 bases, with 9 bases of the junction left unmatched. The length of the CDR3 is 16 residues. Germline CDR1 is SGHVS and CDR2 is FNYEAQ. The CDR3 DNA reads as TGTGCCAGCAGCTCCCGGGACAGGGTATTGTCCGGGGAGCTGTTTTTT. The encoded protein is CASSSRDRVLSGELFF.

This clone occurred a few times. The chain combines TRBV6-7 with TRBJ1-1; 7 nucleotides match TRBD1. TRBV6-7 counts as an open reading frame of uncertain function. The CDR3 consists of 16 residues. After removal of 7 bases from V and 1 base from J, the junction contained 12 bases not matched to a gene. The CDR3 DNA follows: TGTGCCAGCACCGAAGGCCGACAGGGATGGAACACTGAAGCTTTCTTT. Encoded protein: CASTEGRQGWNTEAFF.

The genes are TRBV28 and TRBJ2-5; TRBD2 might be the D (6 bases). CDR1 and CDR2 from the germline V gene are MDHEN and SYDVKM. V was cut by 4 bases and J by 5 bases, with 17 bases left in between. This CDR3 region has 15 residues. The CDR3 sequence: CASSSSAAGLETQYF. Written as DNA, the CDR3 is TGTGCCAGCAGTTCATCAGCGGCGGGGCTGGAGACCCAGTACTTC.

Here the CDR3 reads CASRFLNQPQHF. CDR3 in DNA: TGTGCCAGCAGGTTCCTTAATCAGCCCCAGCATTTT. The V call is TRBV7-2, the J call TRBJ1-5; no definite D call. Germline V gene data show CDR1 as SGHTA and CDR2 as FQGNSA. Trimming shortened V by 6 bases and J by 4 bases, and 7 bases separated the two germline ends. The CDR3 loop spans 12 amino acids.

CDR3 nucleotides: TGTGCCAGCAGTGAAATAGCGGGAGGGGGTGCCGGGGAGCTGTTTTTT. Protein product: CASSEIAGGGAGELFF. This chain connects TRBV2 to TRBJ2-2; 11 nucleotides align to TRBD2. Germline trimming cut 2 bases from V and 6 bases from J; bases unmatched to any gene: 5. CDR1 SNHLY and CDR2 FYNNEI come from the germline V gene. The CDR3 extends over 16 amino acids.

The chain recombines TRBV28 with TRBJ2-7; D possibly corresponds to TRBD2 (6 bases). The germline gives CDR1 MDHEN, CDR2 SYDVKM. There are 14 residues in the CDR3. Trimming took 6 bases from V and 3 from J, leaving 15 bases between them. CDR3 loop: CASREGPPYYEQYF. The CDR3 nucleotides read TGTGCCAGCAGGGAGGGTCCCCCCTACTACGAGCAGTACTTC.

A word on this clone: Within the sample, other DNA sequences also encode this same CDR3. The J gene is TRBJ2-7, the V gene TRBV7-9; D ambiguous. The germline gives CDR1 SEHNR, CDR2 FQNEAQ (reference sequence). Trimming removed 1 base at V and 3 bases at J, with 4 bases between. The CDR3 contains 12 residues. The chain's CDR3 is CASSLGVYEQYF. CDR3 DNA: TGTGCCAGCAGCTTAGGAGTCTACGAGCAGTACTTC. Full variable domain (remainder filled in from reference TRBV7-9 and TRBJ2-7): DTGVSQNPRHKITKRGQNVTFRCDPISEHNRLYWYRQTLGQGPEFLTYFQNEAQLEKSRLLSDRFSAERPKGSFSTLEIQRTEQGDSAMYLCASSLGVYEQYFGPGTRLTVT.

The chain links TRBV27 to TRBJ1-1; TRBD1 is a possible D gene (6 bases). Trimming left V 5 bases short and J 1 base short, with 17 bases between. Germline V gene sequence: CDR1 MNHEY, CDR2 SMNVEV (reference sequence). This CDR3 is 16 amino acids long. The CDR3, as DNA: TGTGCCAGCAGTCACCGGGTCACAGGGTGGAACACTGAAGCTTTCTTT. This translates into CASSHRVTGWNTEAFF.

The rearrangement uses TRBV7-8 and TRBJ1-2; possible D gene TRBD1, 6 bases. With 8 bases removed from V and 5 bases from J, the gap between germline ends came to 12 bases. Germline loops: CDR1 SGHVS, CDR2 FQNEAQ. The CDR3 length is 12 residues. The DNA for the CDR3 is TGTGCCAGCGCGGCAGGGGAATATGGCTACACCTTC. It is translated as CASAAGEYGYTF.

This clone was seen only once. The chain recombines TRBV20-1 with TRBJ1-4; D may be TRBD1 (6 bases). The CDR3 is 11 residues long. Germline V CDR1 and CDR2: DFQATT, SNEGSKA (reference sequence). Trimming removed 6 bases at V and 8 bases at J, with 10 bases between. Written as DNA, the CDR3 is TGCAGTGCAAACAGGGACGAAAAACTGTTTTTT. It encodes CSANRDEKLFF.

The chain has TRBV20-1 and TRBJ1-2, with D possibly matching TRBD1 (5 bases). Trimming removed 4 bases from V and 8 bases from J, with 11 bases in between. This CDR3 comprises 11 residues. In germline, CDR1 is DFQATT, CDR2 SNEGSKA (reference sequence). The CDR3 region is CSATPGGGYTF. The CDR3 bases are TGCAGTGCTACTCCGGGGGGAGGCTACACCTTC.

The gene calls are TRBV30 and TRBJ2-5; D perhaps matches TRBD1 (6 bases). The J call is doubtful: the DNA matches TRBJ2-7 better. The germline CDR1 and CDR2 sequences are GTSNPN and SVGIG (reference sequence). This CDR3 has 13 residues. As DNA, the CDR3 is TGTGCCTGGAAGGTGGACAGCTCCTACGAGCAGTACTTC. Protein: CAWKVDSSYEQYF.

For this clone: Germline and junction disagree at one end, which may indicate a read error. The chain carries TRBV7-9 and TRBJ2-6, with 7 bases aligning to TRBD1. Germline-derived CDR1 and CDR2 are SEHNR and FQNEAQ (reference sequence). The CDR3 has 16 residues. The CDR3 region has the DNA TGTGCCAGCAGCTTCACCACAGGGGCTGGGGCCAACGGCCTGACTTTC. It is translated as CASSFTTGAGANGLTF.

This CDR3 reads CASCTGAPEAFF. The CDR3 nucleotides are TGTGCCAGCTGTACAGGGGCACCTGAAGCTTTCTTT. V usage is TRBV28 and J usage is TRBJ1-1; 7 nucleotides line up with TRBD1. This CDR3 region has 12 residues. V was clipped by 8 bases and J by 6 bases; unmatched bases: 6. Germline assignment: CDR1 MDHEN and CDR2 SYDVKM.

The table lists this clone with a few counts. J is TRBJ1-6 and V is TRBV4-1; D gene ambiguous. V lost 0 bases to trimming and J lost 6 bases, with 9 bases between them. This CDR3 region has 15 residues. Per germline, CDR1 MGHRA and CDR2 YSYEKL. For the CDR3, the DNA is TGCGCCAGCAGCCAAGATGGGCAGCCTAATTCACCCCTCCACTTT. It translates to CASSQDGQPNSPLHF.

This clone was seen once. The genes are TRBV5-1 and TRBJ2-3; TRBD2 agrees at 12 bases. V gave up 5 bases and J gave up 3 bases; unmatched junction bases: 7. The CDR3 runs 16 residues. Germline assignment: CDR1 SGHRS and CDR2 YFSETQ. The CDR3 sequence is CASRITGTSGTDTQYF. The CDR3 DNA follows: TGCGCCAGCAGGATTACCGGGACTAGCGGGACAGATACGCAGTATTTT.

The chain is built from TRBV10-3 and TRBJ2-1, with D perhaps matching TRBD2 (6 bases). The CDR3 sequence is 15 residues long. V lost 0 bases and J 8 bases, leaving 14 bases between the germline ends. Per the germline V gene, CDR1 is ENHRY and CDR2 is SYGVKD. The CDR3 here is CAISESQGLLDEQFF. The DNA for the CDR3 is TGTGCCATCAGTGAGTCCCAGGGACTCTTGGATGAGCAGTTCTTC.

This sequence joins TRBV30 and TRBJ2-3, with D perhaps matching TRBD2 (6 bases). CDR3 length equals 13 residues. V was clipped by 8 bases and J by 2 bases, with 14 bases between them. Germline loops: CDR1 GTSNPN, CDR2 SVGIG (reference sequence). CDR3 residues: CATGRRSTDTQYF. Written as DNA, the CDR3 is TGTGCCACTGGGAGGAGGTCCACAGATACGCAGTATTTT.

The chain carries TRBV7-2 and TRBJ1-3, with D uncertain. Between the trimmed V and J ends, which lost 1 base and 0 bases, there was a span of 10 bases. This CDR3 is 16 amino acids long. The germline CDR1 and CDR2 sequences are SGHTA and FQGNSA. As DNA, the CDR3 is TGTGCCAGCAGCTTAGTGGGCACAGCCTCTGGAAACACCATATATTTT. It encodes CASSLVGTASGNTIYF.